The 6 T cell receptor beta chains listed next were all sequenced from one sample in a study of OX40 agonist ivuxolimab in advanced cancers. Clones were read by immunoSEQ multiplex PCR, and TCRdb kept only the in-frame ones, dropping some. The data show 19,000 or so clones, around 85% seen once. Specimen: CD4+ or CD8+ T cells sorted from blood, collected in a trial of the OX40 agonist ivuxolimab. The receptor source for this set is an adult with an advanced solid tumor such as melanoma, head and neck, liver or kidney cancer.

The chain employs TRBV29-1 and TRBJ2-3, with D perhaps matching TRBD2 (6 bases). V was clipped by 2 bases and J by 0 bases, with 9 bases between them. This CDR3 region has 14 residues. CDR1 is SQVTM, CDR2 ANQGSEA, per germline. As DNA, the CDR3 is TGCAGCGTTGAACGGACTACGAGCACAGATACGCAGTATTTT. This codes for CSVERTTSTDTQYF.

The chain is built from TRBV6-5 and TRBJ2-5; 7 nucleotides line up with TRBD2. Losses at the gene ends were 1 base for V and 7 bases for J; bases not matched to a gene: 6. CDR1 and CDR2 (germline): MNHEY, SVGAGI. The CDR3 covers 14 residues. The CDR3 nucleotides are TGTGCCAGCAGTTACTTGGGGGAGGGCGGGACCCAGTACTTC. Residues: CASSYLGEGGTQYF.

V is TRBV27 and J is TRBJ2-1; TRBD1 agrees at 8 bases. Germline V gene sequence: CDR1 MNHEY, CDR2 SMNVEV (reference sequence). V gave up 5 bases and J gave up 4 bases; unmatched junction bases: 4. The CDR3 has 14 residues. The CDR3 sequence is CASSPQGVYNEQFF. CDR3 nucleotide sequence: TGTGCCAGCAGTCCACAGGGGGTTTACAATGAGCAGTTCTTC.

This clone was observed a single time. The junction and the germline gene differ at one end; a read error may be behind it. The rearrangement joins TRBV6-4 to TRBJ2-7; D possibly corresponds to TRBD1 (6 bases). The length of the CDR3 is 14 residues. The germline gives CDR1 MRHNA, CDR2 SNTAGT. CDR3: CASSDSLDSLEQHF. The CDR3 coding sequence is TGTGCCAGCAGTGACTCCCTGGACAGCCTCGAGCAGCACTTC.

This chain uses TRBV2 with TRBJ2-1; 9 bases line up with TRBD2. Looked up from germline, CDR1 is SNHLY and CDR2 is FYNNEI. With V trimmed by 6 bases and J by 0 bases, 3 bases remained unmatched. This CDR3 spans 15 amino acids. The CDR3 here is CASRDSGSSYNEQFF. CDR3 sequence (DNA): TGTGCCAGCAGGGATAGCGGGAGCTCCTACAATGAGCAGTTCTTC. Full variable domain (missing parts from reference TRBV2 and TRBJ2-1): EPEVTQTPSHQVTQMGQEVILRCVPISNHLYFYWYRQILGQKVEFLVSFYNNEISEKSEIFDDQFSVERPDGSNFTLKIRSTKLEDSAMYFCASRDSGSSYNEQFFGPGTRLTVL.

The rearrangement uses TRBV5-1 and TRBJ2-7; TRBD1 might be the D (5 bases). The CDR3 has 17 residues. V was cut by 2 bases and J by 4 bases, with 22 bases left in between. In germline, CDR1 is SGHRS, CDR2 YFSETQ. DNA of the CDR3: TGCGCCAGCAGCTTAACGATACAGGCGAATCATATTTACGAGCAGTACTTC. Protein sequence: CASSLTIQANHIYEQYF.